This is a list of T cell receptor beta chains from one sample in a study of blood T cell repertoires in COVID-19. The assay was immunoSEQ multiplex PCR, and TCRdb's table has in-frame clones only and misses some. The table lists 650,000 to 800,000 clones, over 80% of them singletons, with roughly 0.25% in the top ten. The sample taken for sequencing was peripheral blood. The receptor set was obtained from a woman between 18 and 29 years old with acute or convalescent COVID-19. Each CDR3 is given with its conserved first and last residue. Fields, in order: clone size, V gene, J gene, D gene, CDR3 protein, CDR3 DNA. D genes are given only for firm matches. The size entry is marked missing in some rows and otherwise reads once, few, many or a size class.

NA,TRBV9,TRBJ2-3,TRBD1,CASSPPLRTGGMGGDTQYF,TGTGCCAGCAGCCCCCCGTTAAGAACAGGGGGTATGGGCGGAGATACGCAGTATTTT
NA,TRBV7-2,TRBJ1-2,NA,CASSFGQTGDGYTF,TGTGCCAGCAGCTTTGGACAGACCGGAGACGGCTACACCTTC
NA,TRBV27,TRBJ2-2,NA,CASSLVGLGATGELFF,TGTGCCAGCAGTTTGGTTGGGCTGGGGGCAACCGGGGAGCTGTTTTTT
NA,TRBV30,TRBJ1-2,NA,CAWSVSTARVYGYTF,TGTGCCTGGAGTGTGTCGACAGCGCGAGTTTATGGCTACACCTTC
NA,TRBV28,TRBJ1-5,TRBD1,CASTSGQGYQPQHF,TGTGCCAGCACCTCCGGACAGGGGTATCAGCCCCAGCATTTT
few,TRBV19,TRBJ2-2,NA,CASFSPGAGELFF,TGTGCCAGTTTTTCCCCGGGGGCCGGGGAGCTGTTTTTT
NA,TRBV6-4,TRBJ2-2,NA,CASSDQGSAGELFF,TGTGCCAGCAGTGACCAGGGTTCCGCCGGGGAGCTGTTTTTT
NA,TRBV6-5,TRBJ1-1,NA,CASRIDRLNTEAFF,TGTGCCAGCAGGATAGACAGACTGAACACTGAAGCTTTCTTT
NA,TRBV20-1,TRBJ1-1,TRBD1,CSASETGTLNTEAFF,TGCAGTGCTAGTGAGACAGGGACCTTGAACACTGAAGCTTTCTTT
NA,TRBV7-9,TRBJ2-2,TRBD1,CAGDLGQGTGELFF,TGTGCCGGCGACTTAGGACAGGGGACCGGGGAGCTGTTTTTT
NA,TRBV19,TRBJ1-3,NA,CASRGSSGNTIYF,TGTGCCAGTAGAGGGAGCTCTGGAAACACCATATATTTT
NA,TRBV4-3,TRBJ1-2,NA,CASSQESVNYGYTF,TGCGCCAGCAGCCAAGAGTCCGTTAACTATGGCTACACCTTC
NA,TRBV4-2,TRBJ1-4,NA,CASSQERMEW,TGTGCCAGCAGCCAAGAAAGAATGGAGTGG
NA,TRBV5-5,TRBJ2-3,TRBD1,CASSITGGTDTQYF,TGTGCCAGCAGCATAACAGGGGGCACAGATACGCAGTATTTT
NA,TRBV28,TRBJ2-7,TRBD2,CASSFSGGPSYEQYF,TGTGCCAGCAGTTTCAGCGGGGGGCCCTCCTACGAGCAGTACTTC
few,TRBV2,TRBJ1-2,NA,CASSEIQGPEMGYGYTF,TGTGCCAGCAGTGAAATCCAGGGCCCTGAGATGGGCTATGGCTACACCTTC
NA,TRBV12-5,TRBJ2-5,TRBD2,CASGLVVQRGGQETQYF,TGTGCTAGTGGTTTGGTAGTACAGCGGGGGGGCCAAGAGACCCAGTACTTC
NA,TRBV19,TRBJ1-1,TRBD1,CASSIDRGRGTEAFF,TGTGCCAGTAGTATCGACAGGGGGCGGGGCACTGAAGCTTTCTTT
once,TRBV7-3,TRBJ2-1,TRBD1,CASRLRGQGINEQFF,TGTGCCAGCAGACTGAGGGGACAGGGAATAAATGAGCAGTTCTTC
NA,TRBV18,TRBJ2-3,TRBD2,CASSPPSRGGRDTQYF,TGTGCCAGCTCACCACCCTCGCGGGGGGGCCGCGATACGCAGTATTTT
NA,TRBV7-2,TRBJ2-1,NA,CASSSPGQSSYNEQFF,TGTGCCAGCAGCTCCCCCGGTCAAAGCTCCTACAATGAGCAGTTCTTC
NA,TRBV14,TRBJ2-7,TRBD1,CASSTGTGTYEQYF,TGTGCCAGCAGCACCGGGACAGGGACCTACGAGCAGTACTTC
NA,TRBV19,TRBJ1-5,NA,CASSIDRLGRPENQPQHF,TGTGCCAGTAGTATAGATAGGTTAGGGAGACCAGAAAATCAGCCCCAGCATTTT
NA,TRBV27,TRBJ1-2,NA,CASSFAQGSMDGYTF,TGTGCCAGCAGTTTCGCTCAGGGGTCTATGGATGGCTACACCTTC
once,TRBV28,TRBJ1-6,NA,CASDISGGGSPLHF,TGTGCCAGCGATATCAGCGGTGGAGGTTCACCCCTCCACTTT
NA,TRBV24-1,TRBJ2-1,TRBD1,CATSDSRDRQFF,TGTGCCACCAGTGATTCCAGGGACAGACAGTTCTTC
NA,TRBV3-1/TRBV3-2,TRBJ2-7,NA,CASSQTVSYEQYF,TGTGCCAGCAGCCAGACAGTCTCCTACGAGCAGTACTTC
NA,TRBV30,TRBJ1-5,NA,CAWSNPTSDRSNQPQHF,TGTGCCTGGAGCAACCCGACCTCTGACAGAAGCAATCAGCCCCAGCATTTT
once,TRBV4-3,TRBJ1-1,NA,CASSQDWGVRTEAFF,TGCGCCAGCAGCCAAGATTGGGGGGTACGCACTGAAGCTTTCTTT
NA,TRBV14,TRBJ2-7,NA,CASSLVFGYEQYF,TGTGCCAGCAGTCTAGTATTCGGGTACGAGCAGTACTTC
NA,TRBV6-4,TRBJ2-3,TRBD1,CASSDATGGADTQYF,TGTGCCAGCAGTGACGCGACAGGGGGCGCAGATACGCAGTATTTT
NA,TRBV5-1,TRBJ2-1,TRBD1,CASSLAGGTGGNEQFF,TGCGCCAGCAGCTTGGCCGGGGGGACAGGGGGCAATGAGCAGTTCTTC
NA,TRBV9,TRBJ1-6,NA,CASSPRGEEHSPLHF,TGTGCCAGCAGCCCCCGAGGAGAAGAGCATTCACCCCTCCACTTT